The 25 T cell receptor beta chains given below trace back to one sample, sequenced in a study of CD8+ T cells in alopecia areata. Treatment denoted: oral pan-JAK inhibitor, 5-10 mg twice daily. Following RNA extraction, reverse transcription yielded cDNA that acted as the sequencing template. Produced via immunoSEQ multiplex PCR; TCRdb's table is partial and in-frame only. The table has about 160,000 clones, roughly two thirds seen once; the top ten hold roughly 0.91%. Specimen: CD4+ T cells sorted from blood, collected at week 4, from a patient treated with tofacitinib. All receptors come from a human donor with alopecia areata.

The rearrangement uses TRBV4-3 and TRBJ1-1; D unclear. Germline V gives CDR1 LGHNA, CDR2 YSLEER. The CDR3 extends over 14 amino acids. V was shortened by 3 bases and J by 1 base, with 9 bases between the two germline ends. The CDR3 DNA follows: TGCGCCAGCAGCCAGGGTTGGACGAACACTGAAGCTTTCTTT. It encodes CASSQGWTNTEAFF.

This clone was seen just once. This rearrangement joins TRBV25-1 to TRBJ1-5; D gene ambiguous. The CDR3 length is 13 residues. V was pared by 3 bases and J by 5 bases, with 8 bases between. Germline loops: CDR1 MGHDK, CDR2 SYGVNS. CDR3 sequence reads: CASSDRWDQPQHF. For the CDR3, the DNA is TGTGCCAGCAGTGATCGGTGGGATCAGCCCCAGCATTTT.

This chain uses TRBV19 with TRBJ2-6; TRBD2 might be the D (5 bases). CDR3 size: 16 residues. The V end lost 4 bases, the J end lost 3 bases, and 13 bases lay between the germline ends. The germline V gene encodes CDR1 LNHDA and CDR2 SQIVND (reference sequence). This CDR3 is CASSKEVRRGANVLTF. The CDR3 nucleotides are TGTGCCAGTAGTAAGGAGGTCAGGCGTGGGGCCAACGTCCTGACTTTC.

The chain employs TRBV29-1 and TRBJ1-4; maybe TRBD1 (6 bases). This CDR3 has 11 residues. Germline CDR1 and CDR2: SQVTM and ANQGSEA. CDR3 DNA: TGCATTGGGGGGCTTGGTGAAAAACTGTTTTTT. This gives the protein CIGGLGEKLFF.

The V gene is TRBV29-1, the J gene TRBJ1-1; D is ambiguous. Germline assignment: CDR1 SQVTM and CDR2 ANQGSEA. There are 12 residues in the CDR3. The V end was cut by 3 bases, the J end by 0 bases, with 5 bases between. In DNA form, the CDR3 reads TGCAGCGTTGATGGCATGAACACTGAAGCTTTCTTT. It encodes CSVDGMNTEAFF. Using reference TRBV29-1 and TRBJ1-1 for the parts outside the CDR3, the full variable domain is SAVISQKPSRDICQRGTSLTIQCQVDSQVTMMFWYRQQPGQSLTLIATANQGSEATYESGFVIDKFPISRPNLTFSTLTVSNMSPEDSSIYLCSVDGMNTEAFFGQGTRLTVV.

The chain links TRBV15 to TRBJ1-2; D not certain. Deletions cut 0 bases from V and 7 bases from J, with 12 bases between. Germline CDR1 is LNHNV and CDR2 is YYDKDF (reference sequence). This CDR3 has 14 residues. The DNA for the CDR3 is TGTGCCACCAGCAGAGAAATAGGGATTGGTGGCTACACCTTC. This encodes CATSREIGIGGYTF. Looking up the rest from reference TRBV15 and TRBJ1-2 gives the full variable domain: DAMVIQNPRYQVTQFGKPVTLSCSQTLNHNVMYWYQQKSSQAPKLLFHYYDKDFNNEADTPDNFQSRRPNTSFCFLDIRSPGLGDTAMYLCATSREIGIGGYTFGSGTRLTVV.

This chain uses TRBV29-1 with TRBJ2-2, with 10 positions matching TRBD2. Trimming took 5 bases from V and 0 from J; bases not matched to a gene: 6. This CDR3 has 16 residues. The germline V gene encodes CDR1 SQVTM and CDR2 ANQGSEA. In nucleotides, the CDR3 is TGCAGCGTTTCACGGAGCGGGGGGGCGAACACCGGGGAGCTGTTTTTT. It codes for CSVSRSGGANTGELFF.

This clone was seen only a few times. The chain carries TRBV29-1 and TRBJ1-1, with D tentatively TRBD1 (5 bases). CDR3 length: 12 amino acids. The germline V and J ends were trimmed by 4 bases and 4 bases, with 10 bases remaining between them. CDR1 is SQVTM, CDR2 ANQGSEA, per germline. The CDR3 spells CSVAGAPTEAFF. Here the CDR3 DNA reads TGCAGCGTTGCTGGGGCGCCCACTGAAGCTTTCTTT.

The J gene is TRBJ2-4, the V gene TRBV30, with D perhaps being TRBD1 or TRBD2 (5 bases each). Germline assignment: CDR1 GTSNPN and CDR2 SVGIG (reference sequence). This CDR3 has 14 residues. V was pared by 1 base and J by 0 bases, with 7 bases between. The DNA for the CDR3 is TGTGCCTGGAGTGAGGGACCAGCCAAAAACATTCAGTACTTC. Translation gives CAWSEGPAKNIQYF. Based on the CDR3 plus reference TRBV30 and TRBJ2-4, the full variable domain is SQTIHQWPATLVQPVGSPLSLECTVEGTSNPNLYWYRQAAGRGLQLLFYSVGIGQISSEVPQNLSASRPQDRQFILSSKKLLLSDSGFYLCAWSEGPAKNIQYFGAGTRLSVL.

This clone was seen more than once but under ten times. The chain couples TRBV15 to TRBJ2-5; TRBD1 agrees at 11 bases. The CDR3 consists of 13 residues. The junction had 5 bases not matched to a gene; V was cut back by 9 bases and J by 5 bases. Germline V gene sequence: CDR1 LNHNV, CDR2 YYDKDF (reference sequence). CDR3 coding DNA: TGTGCCACAGGACAGGGGGCAATGGAGACCCAGTACTTC. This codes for CATGQGAMETQYF.

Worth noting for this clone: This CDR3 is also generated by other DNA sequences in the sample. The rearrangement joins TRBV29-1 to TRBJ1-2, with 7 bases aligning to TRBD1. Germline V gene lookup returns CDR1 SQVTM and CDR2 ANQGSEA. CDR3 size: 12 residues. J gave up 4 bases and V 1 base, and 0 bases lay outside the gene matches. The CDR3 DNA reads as TGCAGCGTTGAAGCAGGGGGCTATGGCTACACCTTC. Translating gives CSVEAGGYGYTF.

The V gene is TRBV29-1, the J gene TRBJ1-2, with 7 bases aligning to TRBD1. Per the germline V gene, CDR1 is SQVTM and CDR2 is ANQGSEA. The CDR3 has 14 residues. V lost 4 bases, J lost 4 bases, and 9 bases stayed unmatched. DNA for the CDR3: TGCAGCGTTGGCCGAGACAGGGCGGGCTATGGCTACACCTTC. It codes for CSVGRDRAGYGYTF.

The CDR3 region has the DNA TGCGCCAGCAGCTTGAGTGTCACCGGGGAGCTGTTTTTT. It specifies CASSLSVTGELFF. V usage is TRBV5-1 and J usage is TRBJ2-2; no clear D gene. This CDR3 is 13 amino acids long. Per the germline V gene, CDR1 is SGHRS and CDR2 is YFSETQ. V lost 1 base and J lost 4, with 5 bases in between.

CDR3 in amino acids: CSAVRGQGRQETQYF. CDR3 in DNA: TGCAGCGCCGTAAGGGGACAGGGACGACAAGAGACCCAGTACTTC. The V and J genes are TRBV29-1 and TRBJ2-5, with 9 nucleotides matching TRBD1. From germline, CDR1 is SQVTM and CDR2 ANQGSEA. V lost 7 bases and J lost 2; bases outside the gene matches: 11. The CDR3 contains 15 residues.

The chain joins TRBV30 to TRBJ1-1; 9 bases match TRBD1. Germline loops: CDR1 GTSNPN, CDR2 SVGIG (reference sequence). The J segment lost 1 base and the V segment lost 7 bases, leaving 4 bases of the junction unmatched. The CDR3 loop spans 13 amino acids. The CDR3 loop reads CALKGQGNTEAFF. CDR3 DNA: TGTGCCTTAAAGGGACAGGGGAACACTGAAGCTTTCTTT.

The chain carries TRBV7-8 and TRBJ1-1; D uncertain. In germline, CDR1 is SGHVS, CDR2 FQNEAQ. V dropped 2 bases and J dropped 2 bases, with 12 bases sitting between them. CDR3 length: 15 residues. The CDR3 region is CASSLREPTNTEAFF. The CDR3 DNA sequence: TGTGCCAGCAGCTTAAGAGAACCGACAAACACTGAAGCTTTCTTT. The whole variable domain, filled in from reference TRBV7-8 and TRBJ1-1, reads GAGVSQSPRYKVAKRGQDVALRCDPISGHVSLFWYQQALGQGPEFLTYFQNEAQLDKSGLPSDRFFAERPEGSVSTLKIQRTQQEDSAVYLCASSLREPTNTEAFFGQGTRLTVV.

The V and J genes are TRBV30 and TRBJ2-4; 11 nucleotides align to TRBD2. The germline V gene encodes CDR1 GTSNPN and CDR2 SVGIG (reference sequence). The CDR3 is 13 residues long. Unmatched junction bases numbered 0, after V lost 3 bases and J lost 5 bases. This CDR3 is CAWRLAGENIQYF. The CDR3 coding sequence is TGTGCCTGGAGACTAGCGGGGGAAAACATTCAGTACTTC.

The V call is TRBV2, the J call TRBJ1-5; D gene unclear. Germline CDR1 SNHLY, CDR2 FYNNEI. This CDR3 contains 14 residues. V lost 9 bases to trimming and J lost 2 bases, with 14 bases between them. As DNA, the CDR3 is TGTGCCAGTAGTCCACAGTCTCGCAATCAGCCCCAGCATTTT. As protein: CASSPQSRNQPQHF.

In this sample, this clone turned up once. In DNA, the CDR3 is TGTGCCAGTAGTATAGCCCCCGACAGTCGGCGGGATCAGCCCCAGCATTTT. Protein sequence: CASSIAPDSRRDQPQHF. The chain is built from TRBV19 and TRBJ1-5, with D possibly matching TRBD1 (5 bases). From germline, CDR1 is LNHDA and CDR2 SQIVND (reference sequence). The germline V and J ends were trimmed by 1 base and 5 bases, with 18 bases remaining between them. The CDR3 extends over 17 amino acids.

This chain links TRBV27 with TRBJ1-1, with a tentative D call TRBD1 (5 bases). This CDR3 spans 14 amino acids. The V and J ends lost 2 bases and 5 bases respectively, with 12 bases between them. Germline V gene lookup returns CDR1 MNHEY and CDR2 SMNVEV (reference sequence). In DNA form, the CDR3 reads TGTGCCAGCAGTTTACGTTCGGGGACGACTGAAGCTTTCTTT. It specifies CASSLRSGTTEAFF.

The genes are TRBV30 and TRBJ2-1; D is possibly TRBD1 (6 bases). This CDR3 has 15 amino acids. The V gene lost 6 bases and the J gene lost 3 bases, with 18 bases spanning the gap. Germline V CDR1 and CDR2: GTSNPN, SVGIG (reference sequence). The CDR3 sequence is CACPAQGILYNEQFF. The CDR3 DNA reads TGTGCCTGCCCGGCCCAGGGGATCCTCTACAATGAGCAGTTCTTC.

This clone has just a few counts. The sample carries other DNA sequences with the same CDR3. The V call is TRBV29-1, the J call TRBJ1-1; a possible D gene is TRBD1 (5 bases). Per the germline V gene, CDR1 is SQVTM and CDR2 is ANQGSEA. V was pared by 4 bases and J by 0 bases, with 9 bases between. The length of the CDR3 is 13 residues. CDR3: CSVAGLMNTEAFF. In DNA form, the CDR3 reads TGCAGCGTTGCAGGGCTGATGAACACTGAAGCTTTCTTT. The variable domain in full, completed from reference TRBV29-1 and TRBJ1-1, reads SAVISQKPSRDICQRGTSLTIQCQVDSQVTMMFWYRQQPGQSLTLIATANQGSEATYESGFVIDKFPISRPNLTFSTLTVSNMSPEDSSIYLCSVAGLMNTEAFFGQGTRLTVV.

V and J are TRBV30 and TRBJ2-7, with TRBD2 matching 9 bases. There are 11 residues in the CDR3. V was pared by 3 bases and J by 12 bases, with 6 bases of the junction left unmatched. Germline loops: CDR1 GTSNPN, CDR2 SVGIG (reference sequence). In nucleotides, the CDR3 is TGTGCCTGGAGACCAGCGGGGGGTGCGTACTTC. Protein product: CAWRPAGGAYF. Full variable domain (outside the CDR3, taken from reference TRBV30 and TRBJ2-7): SQTIHQWPATLVQPVGSPLSLECTVEGTSNPNLYWYRQAAGRGLQLLFYSVGIGQISSEVPQNLSASRPQDRQFILSSKKLLLSDSGFYLCAWRPAGGAYFGPGTRLTVT.

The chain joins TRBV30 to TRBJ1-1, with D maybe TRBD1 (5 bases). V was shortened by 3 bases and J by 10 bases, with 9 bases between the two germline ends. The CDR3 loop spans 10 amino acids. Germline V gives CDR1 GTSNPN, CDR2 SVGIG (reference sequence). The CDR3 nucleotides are TGTGCCTGGAGGGCAGGGCGAGCTTTCTTT. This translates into CAWRAGRAFF.

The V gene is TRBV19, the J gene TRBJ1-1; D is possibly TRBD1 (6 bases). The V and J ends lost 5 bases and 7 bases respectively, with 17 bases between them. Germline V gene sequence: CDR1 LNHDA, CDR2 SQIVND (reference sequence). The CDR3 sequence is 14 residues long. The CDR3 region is CASSLRGGAHEAFF. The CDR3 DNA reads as TGTGCCAGTAGTCTCCGGGGGGGCGCCCATGAAGCTTTCTTT.